This T cell receptor (beta chain) was captured in a study of T cell responses to AZD1222 COVID-19 vaccine. Overall study results and limits: Possibly, clonal diversity was underestimated; donors were largely white British and included more females. The number of AZD1222 recipients seropositive at baseline was only six.

Comments on this clone: Antigen: not known.

The repertoire was sequenced with immunoSEQ multiplex PCR; TCRdb's copy has only in-frame clones and lacks some. The sample carries 250,000 to 300,000 clones, around 93% recorded once. Trimming pared 7 bases from V and 6 bases from J, leaving 18 bases between. CDR1 MDHEN and CDR2 SYDVKM come from the germline V gene. This CDR3 contains 14 residues. The TCR was taken from an adult who received the AZD1222 COVID-19 vaccine. Material: peripheral blood, obtained 28 days after the second AZD1222 dose. This chain joins TRBV28 and TRBJ1-2; D perhaps matches TRBD1 (6 bases). CDR3 nucleotide sequence: TGTGCCAGCAACCTCCGGGGAGGGGGGAATGGCTACACCTTC. It yields the protein CASNLRGGGNGYTF.